This T cell receptor beta chain was sequenced in a study of CD8 T cells in ankylosing spondylitis. This clonotype was counted at least ten times. Its antigen is as yet unknown. General observations from the study: Made up of eight or nine highly homologous variants, a TCR beta motif appeared characteristic of ankylosing spondylitis blood. Disease-linked clones bore a CD8+ phenotype, appearing relatively rarely in peripheral blood. From matched ankylosing spondylitis synovial fluid, disease-linked clones were reportedly recovered at significantly enriched levels.

The germline V gene encodes CDR1 SGHVS and CDR2 FQNEAQ. The CDR3 extends over 17 amino acids. J lost 5 bases, V lost 1 base, and 3 bases had no gene match. With molecular barcodes, quantitative 5'-RACE was used to make the TCR beta libraries. MiXCR was run by TCRdb on the 5' RACE reads, yielding one entry per CDR3 protein. The sample holds about 240,000 distinct CDR3 sequences; 8% to 9.5% are singletons and the top ten take almost 7%. The rearrangement uses TRBV7-8 and TRBJ2-2, with TRBD2 matching 14 bases. The clonotype originates from a male donor with ankylosing spondylitis or in good health (not recorded which). Material for sequencing was blood, either unsorted or a sorted T cell fraction (not recorded which). The CDR3: CASSLGRTSGRTGELFF. CDR3 nucleotide sequence: TGTGCCAGCAGCTTAGGGAGGACTAGCGGGAGGACCGGGGAGCTGTTTTTT. The full variable domain, its missing parts supplied by reference TRBV7-8 and TRBJ2-2, is GAGVSQSPRYKVAKRGQDVALRCDPISGHVSLFWYQQALGQGPEFLTYFQNEAQLDKSGLPSDRFFAERPEGSVSTLKIQRTQQEDSAVYLCASSLGRTSGRTGELFFGEGSRLTVL.